Each of the 21 T cell receptor beta chains below was sequenced from the same sample in a study of response to subunit inactivated influenza vaccine. TCRdb itself ran the RT-PCR reads through MiXCR, one entry per CDR3 protein. The sample holds hundreds of thousands of distinct CDR3 sequences, approximately 17% seen once. Sequences were derived from PBMCs from blood, sampled 5 to 6 days after vaccination. These receptors were obtained from a man aged 45-65 years who received an inactivated influenza vaccine.

This clonotype was detected once. The V gene is TRBV9, the J gene TRBJ2-7, with 9 nucleotides matching TRBD1. V was pared by 0 bases and J by 4 bases, with 8 bases of the junction left unmatched. This CDR3 has 16 amino acids. Germline CDR1 and CDR2: SGDLS and YYNGEE. The CDR3 DNA reads TGTGCCAGCAGCGTAGGAGGACAGGGGACTTTTTACGAGCAGTACTTC. This encodes CASSVGGQGTFYEQYF.

The V gene is TRBV6-1, the J gene TRBJ2-3; D is possibly TRBD2 (6 bases). The V end was cut by 4 bases, the J end by 3 bases, with 17 bases between. The CDR3 runs 16 residues. Per the germline V gene, CDR1 is MNHNS and CDR2 is SASEGT. CDR3 residues: CASSAGALGGTDTQYF. The CDR3 nucleotides read TGTGCCAGCAGTGCGGGAGCGCTAGGAGGTACAGATACGCAGTATTTT.

The chain employs TRBV3-1 and TRBJ2-3; D unclear. Germline V gene sequence: CDR1 LGHDT, CDR2 YNNKEL (reference sequence). With 0 bases removed from V and 3 bases from J, the gap between germline ends came to 10 bases. There are 15 residues in the CDR3. CDR3 loop: CASSQEPSATDTQYF. CDR3 nucleotide sequence: TGTGCCAGCAGCCAAGAGCCTAGTGCAACAGATACGCAGTATTTT.

This clonotype was counted many times. This chain uses TRBV29-1 with TRBJ2-3, with 7 bases that match TRBD2. Germline V CDR1 and CDR2: SQVTM, ANQGSEA. The J segment lost 4 bases and the V segment lost 2 bases, leaving 9 bases of the junction unmatched. CDR3 length: 15 residues. The CDR3: CSVEWGGFWADTQYF. CDR3 in DNA: TGCAGCGTTGAATGGGGGGGATTTTGGGCAGATACGCAGTATTTT.

This clonotype was seen a handful of times. V is TRBV4-2 and J is TRBJ1-2, with TRBD1 matching 7 bases. The V gene's germline CDR1 is LGHNA and CDR2 YNFKEQ. V lost 3 bases and J lost 0; bases outside the gene matches: 7. CDR3 size: 16 residues. For the CDR3, the DNA is TGTGCCAGCAGCCAGGCAACAGGGGTAGCTAACTATGGCTACACCTTC. Its translation: CASSQATGVANYGYTF.

This clonotype was recorded once. The chain is built from TRBV5-6 and TRBJ2-1; D perhaps matches TRBD2 (5 bases). V lost 2 bases to trimming and J lost 2 bases, with 11 bases between them. This CDR3 comprises 15 residues. Per the germline V gene, CDR1 is SGHDT and CDR2 is YYEEEE. This CDR3 reads CASSLKGVTYNEQFF. CDR3 nucleotide sequence: TGTGCCAGCAGCTTAAAGGGAGTAACCTACAATGAGCAGTTCTTC.

This clonotype was observed a handful of times. V usage is TRBV4-3 and J usage is TRBJ2-7; D remains unclear. The CDR3 consists of 16 residues. Between the trimmed V and J ends, which lost 0 bases and 4 bases, there was a span of 16 bases. Per the germline V gene, CDR1 is LGHNA and CDR2 is YSLEER. This CDR3 reads CASSQEFRSQWYEQYF. DNA for the CDR3: TGCGCCAGCAGCCAAGAATTCAGGAGTCAGTGGTACGAGCAGTACTTC.

The V and J genes are TRBV15 and TRBJ2-7; D not resolved. The CDR3 extends over 15 amino acids. With 3 bases removed from V and 3 bases from J, the gap between germline ends came to 15 bases. CDR1 LNHNV and CDR2 YYDKDF come from the germline V gene (reference sequence). The CDR3, as DNA: TGTGCCACCAGCAGCTTGGATGCATGGGGCTACGAGCAGTACTTC. Residues: CATSSLDAWGYEQYF.

This clonotype was counted at least ten times. This chain joins TRBV3-1 and TRBJ1-1; D uncertain. V lost 4 bases, J lost 1 base, and 13 bases lay in between. CDR3 length equals 15 residues. Germline-derived CDR1 and CDR2 are LGHDT and YNNKEL (reference sequence). The CDR3 DNA reads TGTGCCAGCAGCCCAAGGGTCCTCGCGAACACTGAAGCTTTCTTT. It translates to CASSPRVLANTEAFF.

This clonotype was seen many times. V and J are TRBV15 and TRBJ2-3; D might be TRBD2 (5 bases). This CDR3 comprises 15 residues. The V gene's germline CDR1 is LNHNV and CDR2 YYDKDF (reference sequence). V gave up 4 bases and J gave up 0 bases, with 11 bases separating them. CDR3 amino acids: CATSNGLASTDTQYF. The CDR3 DNA reads as TGTGCCACCAGCAACGGACTGGCTAGCACAGATACGCAGTATTTT.

The rearrangement links TRBV10-3 to TRBJ2-7; 14 bases align to TRBD2. The length of the CDR3 is 19 residues. Germline V lookup: CDR1 ENHRY, CDR2 SYGVKD. Trimming took 0 bases from V and 7 from J; bases not matched to a gene: 14. The CDR3 loop is CAISESRTSGTSGSMEQYF. In DNA, the CDR3 is TGTGCCATCAGTGAGTCGAGGACATCCGGGACTAGCGGGAGTATGGAGCAGTACTTC.

This clonotype was observed a handful of times. The chain links TRBV12-3 or TRBV12-4 to TRBJ2-7, with 9 bases fitting TRBD1. The CDR3 length is 15 residues. Trimming took 5 bases from V and 2 from J; bases not matched to a gene: 7. In DNA, the CDR3 is TGTGCCAGCAGTAAAACAGGGGGCACAACCTACGAGCAGTACTTC. Its translation is CASSKTGGTTYEQYF.

This clonotype was counted a few times. V is TRBV20-1 and J is TRBJ2-6; 10 nucleotides line up with TRBD2. This CDR3 region has 13 residues. The germline gives CDR1 DFQATT, CDR2 SNEGSKA (reference sequence). The CDR3 protein is CASGSSGANVLTF. The CDR3 coding sequence is TGCGCTAGCGGGAGCTCTGGGGCCAACGTCCTGACTTTC.

This clonotype was seen a few times. The chain couples TRBV6-5 to TRBJ1-1; 12 positions agree with TRBD1. There are 15 residues in the CDR3. CDR1 and CDR2 from the germline V gene are MNHEY and SVGAGI. Germline trimming cut 2 bases from V and 8 bases from J; bases unmatched to any gene: 6. CDR3 nucleotides: TGTGCCAGCAGTTACGGGGGACAGGGGGCCCTCGAAGCTTTCTTT. Translated, it gives CASSYGGQGALEAFF.

The rearrangement uses TRBV25-1 and TRBJ2-7, with TRBD2 matching 9 bases. In germline, CDR1 is MGHDK, CDR2 SYGVNS. V was pared by 8 bases and J by 6 bases, with 14 bases of the junction left unmatched. This CDR3 has 15 residues. The CDR3 region is CASLLTGLAGCEQYF. CDR3 DNA: TGTGCCAGCCTTCTTACGGGGCTAGCGGGATGCGAGCAGTACTTC.

This chain joins TRBV6-5 and TRBJ2-1; tentative D call: TRBD1 (6 bases). V was clipped by 2 bases and J by 2 bases, with 7 bases between them. This CDR3 has 14 residues. CDR1 MNHEY and CDR2 SVGAGI come from the germline V gene. The CDR3 spells CASSYRDTYNEQFF. CDR3 sequence (DNA): TGTGCCAGCAGTTACAGGGACACCTACAATGAGCAGTTCTTC.

This clonotype was seen more than once but under ten times. The genes are TRBV27 and TRBJ2-4; tentatively, D is TRBD1 or TRBD2 (5 bases each). Germline V gives CDR1 MNHEY, CDR2 SMNVEV (reference sequence). V lost 2 bases and J 6 bases, leaving 17 bases between the germline ends. There are 16 residues in the CDR3. CDR3 in DNA: TGTGCCAGCAGTTTAGGGGGTCCAACTCTGTCAAACATTCAGTACTTC. This sequence encodes CASSLGGPTLSNIQYF.

This clonotype was counted only a few times. The chain uses TRBV6-1 and TRBJ1-6; the match to TRBD1 covers 7 bases. From germline, CDR1 is MNHNS and CDR2 SASEGT. The CDR3 length is 14 residues. Losses at the gene ends were 6 bases for V and 8 bases for J; bases not matched to a gene: 7. This chain's CDR3 is CASRLDRVHSPLHF. CDR3 sequence (DNA): TGTGCCAGCAGACTAGACAGGGTACATTCACCCCTCCACTTT.

The chain couples TRBV7-9 to TRBJ2-7; D tentatively reads TRBD1 or TRBD2 (5 bases each). Germline CDR1 is SEHNR and CDR2 is FQNEAQ (reference sequence). V lost 5 bases and J 2 bases, leaving 16 bases between the germline ends. The CDR3 spans 15 residues. The CDR3 reads CASSPRGAGPYEQYF. In DNA, the CDR3 is TGTGCCAGCAGCCCCCGAGGGGCAGGACCCTACGAGCAGTACTTC.

This clonotype came up a few times. The chain has TRBV4-2 and TRBJ2-1, with TRBD1 matching over 9 bases. From germline, CDR1 is LGHNA and CDR2 YNFKEQ. This CDR3 region has 15 residues. The CDR3 nucleotides are TGTGCAGCGGGACCTACGGGACAGGGAATAAATGAGCAGTTCTTC. Its translation: CAAGPTGQGINEQFF.

This clonotype was observed a few times. The chain uses TRBV20-1 and TRBJ2-3; D tentatively reads TRBD1 or TRBD2 (5 bases each). CDR1 and CDR2 (germline): DFQATT, SNEGSKA (reference sequence). The CDR3 consists of 12 residues. V lost 6 bases and J 5 bases, leaving 12 bases between the germline ends. Here the CDR3 DNA reads TGCAGTGCCAAGACTGGGGGAGATACGCAGTATTTT. Translating it yields CSAKTGGDTQYF.